The entry below gives a single TCR beta chain sequence along with its context. The antigen it recognizes is unknown. No base qualities exist here, and no much larger clone lies one base off it. The donors were included in the validation cohort of 120 subjects, a group kept apart from the roughly 670-subject first cohort. The data were taken from a study of cytomegalovirus exposure and HLA in healthy donors (dated by TCRdb to the late 2010s). Notes on the research overall: The approximately 710 repertoires of the first cohort and the 110 or so validation repertoires were produced on the same platform, according to a later analysis. In addition to the first cohort of 666 subjects, a separate validation cohort of approximately 130 different subjects was used. The study aimed to test whether cataloging public T cell receptors could reveal signatures of past pathogen exposure. To predict cytomegalovirus infection status, the study combined high-throughput TCR immunosequencing, statistical association of individual TCRs with disease status, and machine learning.

The germline V gene specifies SQVTM as CDR1 and ANQGSEA as CDR2. The CDR3 contains 15 residues, cysteine and phenylalanine counted. CDR3 DNA is the only sequence kept; it has 45 bases, read in frame from the first base. V gives up 4 bases and J gives up 0 bases, and the segment between their germline ends measures 13 bases. Broader findings and caveats from the paper: A later analysis lacked HLA typing for the validation cohort, so it scored co-occurrence in that cohort across all 130 or so repertoires. Subsequent analysis determined that TCRs grouped into clusters in the first cohort also showed a tendency toward co-occurrence across the 120 or so validation repertoires, and approximately 94% of cluster scores exceeded 0. In vitro tests confirmed that three of the cytomegalovirus-associated TCR beta chains recognize cytomegalovirus antigens. In both the original and validation cohorts, the classifier was reported to diagnose cytomegalovirus status with high specificity and sensitivity. In the study, around 150 TCR beta chains were listed as associated with cytomegalovirus. Most TCR sequences were seen in very few donors, while some public TCRs were found in many individuals. The authors suggested that the approach could potentially be extended to other disease states and immunological phenotypes.

Library generation was performed with the immunoSEQ multiplex PCR assay. Per the source publication's procedure: A statistical classification framework was built for diagnosing cytomegalovirus status from the catalog of TCR beta chain sequences. TCRdb took over this immuneACCESS table, retaining in-frame rearrangements with V and J assigned. Such tables are incomplete; in checked studies, under half of the missing clones stem from an unresolved V gene, and the remainder is unexplained. That table furnishes V, J and clone size, whereas the DNA furnished D and trimming. For this sample there are roughly 200,000 clones; roughly 86% appear just once. 6% to 8.5% of the sample belongs to the ten largest clones.

The clonotype comes from a man aged 30 to 45 in good health and CMV-seropositive. The chain joins TRBV29-1 to TRBJ1-3; the D region possibly corresponds to TRBD1 (5 bases align). The sample taken for sequencing was PBMCs. The sequenced DNA is TGCAGCGTTGGCGAGGGGTCCGGCTCTGGAAACACCATATATTTT. This gives the protein CSVGEGSGSGNTIYF.